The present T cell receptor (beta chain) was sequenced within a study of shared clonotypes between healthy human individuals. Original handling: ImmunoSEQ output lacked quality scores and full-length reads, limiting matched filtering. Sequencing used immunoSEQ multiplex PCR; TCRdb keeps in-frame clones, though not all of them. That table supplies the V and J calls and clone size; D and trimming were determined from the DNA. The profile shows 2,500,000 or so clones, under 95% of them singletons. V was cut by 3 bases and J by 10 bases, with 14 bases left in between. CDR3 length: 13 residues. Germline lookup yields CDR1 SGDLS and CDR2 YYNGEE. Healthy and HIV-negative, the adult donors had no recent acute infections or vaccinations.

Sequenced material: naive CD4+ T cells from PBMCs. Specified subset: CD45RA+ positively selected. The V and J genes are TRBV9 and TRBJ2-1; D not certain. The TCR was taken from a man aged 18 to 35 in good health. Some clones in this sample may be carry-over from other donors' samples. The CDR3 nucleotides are TGTGCCAGCAGCGCCCGGTCTTCCGGGGAGCAGTTCTTC. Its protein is CASSARSSGEQFF.